This T cell receptor (beta chain) was obtained from a study of blood T cell repertoires in COVID-19. The CDR3 runs 17 residues. V gave up 6 bases and J gave up 0 bases; unmatched junction bases: 13. Germline-derived CDR1 and CDR2 are MDHEN and SYDVKM. TCRdb's table, derived via immunoSEQ multiplex PCR, lists solely in-frame clones and lacks some. The table has a few hundred thousand clones, 80% to 90% seen once. Sequences were obtained from peripheral blood. The sequence was obtained from a middle-aged man with active or convalescent COVID-19. The chain carries TRBV28 and TRBJ2-7; 8 nucleotides agree with TRBD1. CDR3 residues: CASSSPVSGTGSYEQYF. In nucleotides, the CDR3 is TGTGCCAGCAGCTCACCAGTCTCCGGGACAGGCTCCTACGAGCAGTACTTC.